This T cell receptor beta chain originates from a study of graft-versus-host responses after intestinal transplantation. Method: immunoSEQ multiplex PCR; TCRdb's copy keeps in-frame clones and lacks some. The top ten hold 0.35% of the sample, which has about 82,000 clones, less than 95% seen once. Comments on this clone: Its cognate antigen is unknown.

General study results and limits: The marrow of recipients harbored GvH clones, and ileum or blood showed some of them first.

This receptor was identified in a human donor who was the organ donor for an intestinal transplant. The sequencing used unstimulated CD4+ T cells sorted from spleen or lymph node cells, collected before transplant.

The chain's CDR3 is CASSLMGRGGYTF. The DNA for the CDR3 is TGTGCCAGCAGCCTAATGGGCCGTGGTGGCTACACCTTC. The chain is built from TRBV9 and TRBJ1-2; no definite D call. V was trimmed by 4 bases and J by 7 bases, leaving 14 bases between them. The V gene's germline CDR1 is SGDLS and CDR2 YYNGEE. CDR3 length: 13 residues.